The T cell receptor (beta chain) described here comes from a study of blood T cell repertoires in COVID-19. For the study at large: Researchers got acute and convalescent COVID-19 samples from the United States, Italy and Spain. In each case, the material was cDNA or gDNA derived from T cells, B-cell-depleted T cells, or PBMCs.

In the original analysis: Estimates of nucleated cell counts were drawn from the amplification of reference gene primers. Profiled with immunoSEQ multiplex PCR; TCRdb holds only in-frame clones, not every one. The V and J calls and the clone size are those of that table, but D and trimming were determined from the DNA. The sample lists fewer than 120,000 clones; less than 85% were seen once. This CDR3 has 13 amino acids. The germline CDR1 and CDR2 sequences are SGHVS and FQNEAQ. V was pared by 2 bases and J by 3 bases, with 7 bases between. The sequencing sample was made of peripheral blood. This chain links TRBV7-8 with TRBJ1-2; D may be TRBD1 (5 bases). This clonotype was sampled from a woman of 80 years or more with acute or convalescent COVID-19. Written as DNA, the CDR3 is TGTGCCAGCAGCTTACAGGGTGACTATGGCTACACCTTC. Its translation: CASSLQGDYGYTF.